This T cell receptor beta chain was recovered during a study of blood T cell repertoires in COVID-19. The wider study: Acute-phase and convalescent COVID-19 samples originated in the United States, Italy and Spain. Sources were T cells, B-cell-depleted T cells, or PBMCs; the material itself was cDNA or gDNA.

Methods used by the authors: Amplification with reference gene primers provided the estimates of nucleated cell counts. Method: immunoSEQ multiplex PCR; TCRdb's copy keeps in-frame clones and lacks some. V, J and clone size are taken as reported in that table, and D and trimming were inferred from the DNA itself. The table lists 250,000 to 350,000 clones, 70% to 90% of them singletons. Trimming took 8 bases from V and 6 from J, leaving 14 bases between them. Germline CDR1 and CDR2: MNHEY and SVGAGI. This CDR3 comprises 14 residues. The specimen sequenced was peripheral blood. V gene TRBV6-5 combines with J gene TRBJ1-6, with a tentative D call TRBD1 (5 bases). This clonotype was obtained from a woman aged 45-65 years who had recovered from COVID-19. The CDR3 DNA sequence: TGTGCCAGCGGACCAGGGTTCCCTAATTCACCCCTCCACTTT. Residues: CASGPGFPNSPLHF.